The clone carrying this T cell receptor (beta chain) was observed a single time. The antigen is unknown. The data were produced by immunoSEQ multiplex PCR, yet TCRdb's version contains in-frame clones alone and is incomplete. The data hold tens of thousands of clones, with about 91% observed a single time. The entry originates in a study of Tregs in tolerant kidney transplant recipients. Study findings and constraints: Expanding Tregs on activated donor B cells appeared to best identify donor-specific TCRbeta clones. For some patients, primers changed over time, blocking nucleotide-level comparison. Tolerant patients' donor-specific Tregs expanded beyond overall Tregs, suggesting antigen-driven growth.

Related graft donors supplied nonmyeloablative bone marrow transplants, and mixed chimerism was transient. Unstimulated Tregs (CD4+CD25+CD127-) and CD4+CD25- non-Tregs were sorted from PBMCs. Germline CDR1 and CDR2: SGHTA and FQGNSA. V gave up 2 bases and J gave up 0 bases, with 11 bases separating them. This CDR3 is 15 amino acids long. This clonotype was sampled from a human patient who received a combined kidney and bone marrow transplant. Some of these T cells may belong to the graft donor. This chain links TRBV7-2 with TRBJ2-7, with D possibly TRBD2 on 5 matching bases. Sequencing was performed on CD8+ T cells from blood (PBMCs), taken 24 months after the transplant. CDR3 region: CASSLFPTSSYEQYF. DNA for the CDR3: TGTGCCAGCAGCTTATTTCCCACTAGCTCCTACGAGCAGTACTTC. The whole variable domain, filled in from reference TRBV7-2 and TRBJ2-7, reads GAGVSQSPSNKVTEKGKDVELRCDPISGHTALYWYRQSLGQGLEFLIYFQGNSAPDKSGLPSDRFSAERTGGSVSTLTIQRTQQEDSAVYLCASSLFPTSSYEQYFGPGTRLTVT.